Described below is a single T cell receptor (beta chain) sequence and its context. Its target antigen remains unknown. The record has no base qualities; no much larger clone is one base away. This specimen comes from a study of blood T cell repertoires in COVID-19 (dated by TCRdb to the early 2020s). For context, the study as a whole: Collaborator samples came from the United States, Italy and Spain and covered acute and convalescent phases of COVID-19. The prospective study material was composed of cDNA or gDNA derived from T cells, B-cell-depleted T cells, or PBMCs. Deeply sampled blood TCRbeta repertoires from subjects exposed to, actively infected with, or recovered from COVID-19 were included in the dataset. The repertoires were made available in a free public database intended to serve as a resource for research on the immune response to SARS-CoV-2. The samples were drawn from two sources: the first 160 participants of the ongoing ImmuneRACE study, and 1,000 to 1,500 subjects contributed by 6 global collaborators. Sample metadata almost always included a de-identified subject ID, COVID-19 status, age in years and sex. Where available, HLA class I and class II types were obtained from metadata supplied by the sample provider rather than from assay-based typing. The investigation overall reported the following: The quantity of clinical and demographic metadata differed by source and by participant and was supplied without curation.

Participants in the prospective study were aged roughly 18 to 100 years, lived in approximately 26 United States geographic areas, and enrolled through a virtual design. In the prospective study, cohorts were assigned on the basis of participant-reported clinical history obtained from a screening survey and a study questionnaire. Exposed participants had been in contact, within 2 weeks of entering the study, with a person who had a PCR-confirmed or clinician-diagnosed case of COVID-19. Mobile phlebotomists in the prospective study collected whole blood, serum and a nasopharyngeal or oropharyngeal swab from every participant. Participants in the prospective study had the option to provide additional blood draws and questionnaires over a roughly two-month period. Before DNA extraction, prospective study blood samples were shipped either frozen or at room temperature. CDR1 and CDR2, per the germline V gene, are SGHAT and FQNNGV. The junction carries 9 bases between V and J, which are trimmed by 0 bases and 7 bases respectively. The CDR3 contains 13 residues, cysteine and phenylalanine counted. Solely the CDR3 DNA is kept, with 39 bases framed from the first base.

The immunoSEQ Assay, a bias-controlled multiplex PCR, was used to amplify TCRbeta CDR3 regions from genomic DNA. The original pipeline was this. The number of nucleated cells in each sample was estimated by amplification of reference gene primers within the assay. To quantify the absolute abundance of each unique TCRbeta CDR3 rearrangement, sequence reads were collapsed and filtered. For each sample, productive Simpson clonality was calculated as the square root of Simpson's diversity index over productive rearrangements. The clones in this table, taken by TCRdb from immuneACCESS, are in-frame only. Not every clone is retained; where verified, under half of the shortfall comes from an unresolved V gene, and the cause of the rest is unknown. V and J calls and clone size follow that table, whereas D and trimming were derived from the DNA. In this sample the table shows approximately 190,000 clones, 84% of which occur a single time. The ten largest clones capture about 3.3% of the sample.

The sequence was obtained from a woman aged 25 to 39 who had been exposed to COVID-19. This chain is built from TRBV11-2 and TRBJ1-1; the D gene is perhaps TRBD1, on 6 matching bases. Source material: PBMCs or T cells enriched from blood (not recorded which). The DNA sequence is given as TGTGCCAGCAGCTTAGACAGACAGGATGAAGCTTTCTTT. This translates into CASSLDRQDEAFF.